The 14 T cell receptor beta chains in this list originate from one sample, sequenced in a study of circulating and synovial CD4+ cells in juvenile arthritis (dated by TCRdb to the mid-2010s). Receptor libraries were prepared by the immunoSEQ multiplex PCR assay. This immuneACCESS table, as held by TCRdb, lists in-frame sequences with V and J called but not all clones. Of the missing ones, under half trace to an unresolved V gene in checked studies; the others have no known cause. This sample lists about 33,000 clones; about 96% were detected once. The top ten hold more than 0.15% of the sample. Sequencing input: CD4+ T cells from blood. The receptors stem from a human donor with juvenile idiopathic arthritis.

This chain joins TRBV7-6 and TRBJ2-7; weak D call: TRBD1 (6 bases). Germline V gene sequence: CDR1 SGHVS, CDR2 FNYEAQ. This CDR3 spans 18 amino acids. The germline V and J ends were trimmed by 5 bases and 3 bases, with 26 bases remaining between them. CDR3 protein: CASSQWAGTRATNYEQYF. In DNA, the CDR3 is TGTGCCAGCAGCCAATGGGCCGGGACACGTGCTACCAACTACGAGCAGTACTTC.

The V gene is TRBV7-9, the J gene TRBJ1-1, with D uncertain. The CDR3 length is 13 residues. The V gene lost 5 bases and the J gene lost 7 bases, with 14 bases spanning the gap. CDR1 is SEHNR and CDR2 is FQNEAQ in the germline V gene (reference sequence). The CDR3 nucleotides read TGTGCCAGCAGCCCCCCCGGGGATCTTGAAGCTTTCTTT. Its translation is CASSPPGDLEAFF.

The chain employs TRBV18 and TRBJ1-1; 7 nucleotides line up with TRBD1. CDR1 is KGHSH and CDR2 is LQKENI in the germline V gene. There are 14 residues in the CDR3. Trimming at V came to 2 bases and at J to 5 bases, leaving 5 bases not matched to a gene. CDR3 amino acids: CASSPRQGETEAFF. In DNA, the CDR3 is TGTGCCAGCTCACCAAGACAGGGAGAAACTGAAGCTTTCTTT.

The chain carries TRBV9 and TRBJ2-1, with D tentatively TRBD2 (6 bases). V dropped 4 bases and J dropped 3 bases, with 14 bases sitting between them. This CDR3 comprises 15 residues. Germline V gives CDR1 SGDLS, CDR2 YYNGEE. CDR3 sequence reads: CASSPLRGNYNEQFF. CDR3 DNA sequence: TGTGCCAGCAGCCCCCTCCGCGGGAACTACAATGAGCAGTTCTTC.

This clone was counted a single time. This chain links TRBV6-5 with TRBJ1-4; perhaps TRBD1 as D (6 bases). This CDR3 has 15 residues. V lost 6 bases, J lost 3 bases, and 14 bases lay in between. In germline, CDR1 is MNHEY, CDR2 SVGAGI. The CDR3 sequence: CASSYVYRANEKLFF. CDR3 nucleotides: TGTGCCAGCAGCTATGTATACAGGGCTAATGAAAAACTGTTTTTT.

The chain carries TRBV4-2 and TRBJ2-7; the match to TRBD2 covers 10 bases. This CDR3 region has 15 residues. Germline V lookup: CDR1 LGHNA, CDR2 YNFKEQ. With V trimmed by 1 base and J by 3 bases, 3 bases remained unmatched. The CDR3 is CASSQGTSGVYEQYF. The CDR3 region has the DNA TGTGCCAGCAGCCAAGGAACTAGCGGGGTCTACGAGCAGTACTTC.

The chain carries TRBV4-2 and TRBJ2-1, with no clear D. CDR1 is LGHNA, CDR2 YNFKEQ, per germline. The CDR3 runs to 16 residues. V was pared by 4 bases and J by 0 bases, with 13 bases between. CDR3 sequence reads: CASSLPSLNSYNEQFF. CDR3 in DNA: TGTGCCAGCAGCCTCCCGAGCTTGAACTCCTACAATGAGCAGTTCTTC.

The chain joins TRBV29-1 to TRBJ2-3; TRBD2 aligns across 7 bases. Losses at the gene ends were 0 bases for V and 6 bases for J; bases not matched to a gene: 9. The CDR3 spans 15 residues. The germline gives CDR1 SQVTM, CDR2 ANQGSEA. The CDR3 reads CSVEDGLVSSDTQYF. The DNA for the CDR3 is TGCAGCGTTGAAGATGGACTAGTGAGTTCGGATACGCAGTATTTT.

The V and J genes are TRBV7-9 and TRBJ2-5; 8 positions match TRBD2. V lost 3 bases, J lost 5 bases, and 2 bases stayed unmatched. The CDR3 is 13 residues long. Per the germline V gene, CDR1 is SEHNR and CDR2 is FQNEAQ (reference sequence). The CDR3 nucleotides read TGTGCCAGCAGCTTGGCGGGAGGTGAGACCCAGTACTTC. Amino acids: CASSLAGGETQYF.

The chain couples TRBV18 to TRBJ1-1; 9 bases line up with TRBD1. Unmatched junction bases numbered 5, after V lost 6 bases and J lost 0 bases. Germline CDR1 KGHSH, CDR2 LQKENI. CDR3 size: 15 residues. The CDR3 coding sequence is TGTGCCAGCTCGCACGGGACAGGGCTGAACACTGAAGCTTTCTTT. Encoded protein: CASSHGTGLNTEAFF.

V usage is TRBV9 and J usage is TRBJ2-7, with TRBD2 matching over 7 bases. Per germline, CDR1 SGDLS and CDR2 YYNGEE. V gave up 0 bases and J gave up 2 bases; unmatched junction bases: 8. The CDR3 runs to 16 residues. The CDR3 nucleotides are TGTGCCAGCAGCGTAGCGGGCGCAGCGGGGCCCTACGAGCAGTACTTC. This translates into CASSVAGAAGPYEQYF. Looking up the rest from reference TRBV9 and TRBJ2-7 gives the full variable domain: DSGVTQTPKHLITATGQRVTLRCSPRSGDLSVYWYQQSLDQGLQFLIQYYNGEERAKGNILERFSAQQFPDLHSELNLSSLELGDSALYFCASSVAGAAGPYEQYFGPGTRLTVT.

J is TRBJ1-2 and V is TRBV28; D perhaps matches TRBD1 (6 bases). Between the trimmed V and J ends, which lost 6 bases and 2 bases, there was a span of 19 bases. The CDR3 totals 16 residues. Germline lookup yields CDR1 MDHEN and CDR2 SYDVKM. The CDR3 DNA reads TGTGCCAGCAGCCAAACAGCGACAGGCCCCAACTATGGCTACACCTTC. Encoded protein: CASSQTATGPNYGYTF.

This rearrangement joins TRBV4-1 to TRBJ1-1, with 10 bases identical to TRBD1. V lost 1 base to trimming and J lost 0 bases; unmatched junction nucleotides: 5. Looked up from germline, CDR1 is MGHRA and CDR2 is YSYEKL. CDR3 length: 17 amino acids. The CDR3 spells CASSQVWTGGMNTEAFF. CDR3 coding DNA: TGCGCCAGCAGCCAAGTCTGGACAGGGGGGATGAACACTGAAGCTTTCTTT.

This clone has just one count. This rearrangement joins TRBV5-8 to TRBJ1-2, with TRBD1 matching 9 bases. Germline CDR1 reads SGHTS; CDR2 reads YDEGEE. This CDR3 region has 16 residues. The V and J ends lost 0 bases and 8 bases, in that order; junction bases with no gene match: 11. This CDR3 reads CASSLAGTGYGQGYTF. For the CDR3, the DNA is TGTGCCAGCAGCTTGGCCGGGACAGGGTATGGGCAGGGCTACACCTTC.